This passage covers 28 T cell receptor beta chains from one sample sequenced in a study of tumor-infiltrating lymphocytes in primary liver carcinoma. DNA and RNA were both co-extracted from around 20-30 mg of bulk tissue that had not been sorted. Total RNA amounting to roughly 480 ng was the source from which TCR beta cDNA was made with a constant-region primer. What produced the TCR beta libraries was three nested multiplex PCR rounds using slightly modified ARM-PCR. It was with TRBV1-TRBV30 forward primers and a C-beta reverse primer that the first two PCR rounds were run, at about 9 cycles each. TCRdb independently ran MiXCR on the multiplex PCR reads; one entry per CDR3 protein. This table holds 95,000 to 150,000 distinct CDR3 sequences, around 62% found once. The sample was liver tumor tissue from sampling region 1. Indicated subset: tumor region T1, superior pole. The origin of the receptors is a woman aged 60-70 years with primary liver carcinoma and hepatitis B virus infection.

Remarks on this clonotype: A much larger clone is a single base away; this may be a read error. The chain carries TRBV6-2 or TRBV6-3 and TRBJ2-2; the D call may be TRBD1 or TRBD2 (5 bases each). The germline CDR1 and CDR2 sequences are MNHEY and SVGEGT. This CDR3 comprises 14 residues. Trimming removed 5 bases at V and 9 bases at J, with 16 bases between. The CDR3 sequence: CASSPGAGAWELFF. DNA for the CDR3: TGTGCCAGCAGTCCTGGGGCGGGCGCCTGGGAGCTGTTTTTT.

Concerning this clonotype itself: In this CDR3 the conserved last residue, phenylalanine or tryptophan, is missing, so a read error is likely. The limits of the CDR3 on the DNA are not certain, so only TCRdb's listed CDR3 is given. This chain uses TRBV11-3 with TRBJ2-1; the D segment call TRBD2 is taken from the table without a DNA check. Per germline, CDR1 SGHNT and CDR2 YENEEA. Ends included, the CDR3 has 17 residues. The CDR3 sequence is CASSPRGGLAGINEQLL.

The chain combines TRBV7-8 with TRBJ1-3; 8 bases map to TRBD1. This CDR3 is built from 16 residues. Germline CDR1 is SGHVS and CDR2 is FQNEAQ. Trimming removed 4 bases from V and 2 bases from J; junction bases left unmatched: 7. The chain's CDR3 is CASSYGQGATGNTIYF. The CDR3 DNA sequence: TGTGCCAGCAGCTACGGACAGGGAGCAACTGGAAACACCATATATTTT.

This clonotype has a single count. One end of the junction varies from germline; a read error may be responsible. The rearrangement joins TRBV11-2 to TRBJ1-1; 9 nucleotides agree with TRBD1. The germline V gene has CDR1 SGHAT and CDR2 FQNNGV. The CDR3 is 19 amino acids. CDR3 residues: CASSFTRVMNRGRPGEALF. CDR3 DNA sequence: TGTGCCAGCAGCTTTACCCGCGTGATGAACAGGGGGCGTCCGGGTGAAGCTCTCTTT.

The rearrangement uses TRBV5-1 and TRBJ2-5, with D possibly matching TRBD2 (6 bases). Germline V gene lookup returns CDR1 SGHRS and CDR2 YFSETQ. The CDR3 covers 14 residues. V lost 4 bases, J lost 3 bases, and 13 bases lay in between. The CDR3 is CASSRASAEETQYF. The DNA for the CDR3 is TGCGCCAGCAGCAGGGCTAGCGCTGAAGAGACCCAGTACTTC.

This clonotype appeared many times. The rearrangement joins TRBV6-7 to TRBJ1-1; D perhaps matches TRBD1 (6 bases). TRBV6-7 is marked as an open reading frame, function uncertain. V lost 7 bases, J lost 8 bases, and 11 bases lay in between. The CDR3 totals 11 residues. CDR3 residues: CASNNRAEAFF. Written as DNA, the CDR3 is TGTGCCAGCAACAACAGGGCGGAAGCTTTCTTT.

Points on this clonotype: It is unclear where the CDR3 begins or ends on the DNA, so no DNA is shown, and the CDR3 is as TCRdb lists it. The rearrangement uses TRBV11-2 and TRBJ2-7; the DNA was not compared with TRBD1, the D call given in the table. The CDR3 is 15 residues long, ends included. CDR1 and CDR2 from the germline V gene are SGHAT and FQNNGV. CDR3 in amino acids: CASSLVGRGIEDRYF.

J is TRBJ2-1 and V is TRBV9; 14 nucleotides match TRBD2. With 0 bases clipped from V and 9 bases from J, the junction kept 11 bases outside the gene matches. The germline V gene encodes CDR1 SGDLS and CDR2 YYNGEE. CDR3 length equals 18 residues. The CDR3 loop is CASSVGGLAGGSIGEQFF. The CDR3 nucleotides read TGTGCCAGCAGCGTAGGTGGACTAGCGGGAGGTTCTATTGGTGAGCAGTTCTTC. Full variable domain (rest looked up from reference TRBV9 and TRBJ2-1): DSGVTQTPKHLITATGQRVTLRCSPRSGDLSVYWYQQSLDQGLQFLIQYYNGEERAKGNILERFSAQQFPDLHSELNLSSLELGDSALYFCASSVGGLAGGSIGEQFFGPGTRLTVL.

The V gene is TRBV9, the J gene TRBJ2-3; D is perhaps TRBD1 or TRBD2 (5 bases each). Trimming took off 9 bases at V and 3 bases at J, with 20 bases between the two ends. This CDR3 has 15 residues. Germline V gene data show CDR1 as SGDLS and CDR2 as YYNGEE. The CDR3 DNA sequence: TGTGCCAACACCCTAGGGGTAGTAGCGACAGATACGCAGTATTTT. Its protein product is CANTLGVVATDTQYF.

In its sample, this clonotype was seen many times. The rearrangement joins TRBV29-1 to TRBJ2-3; 12 bases match TRBD1. V lost 7 bases to trimming and J lost 4 bases; unmatched junction nucleotides: 6. The CDR3 is 14 residues long. CDR1 is SQVTM and CDR2 is ANQGSEA in the germline V gene. The CDR3 nucleotides read TGCAGCGGGACGGGACAGGGGGCCCCAGATACGCAGTATTTT. Protein: CSGTGQGAPDTQYF.

This clonotype was recorded at least ten times. This chain connects TRBV6-1 to TRBJ1-6; weak D call: TRBD1 (5 bases). Germline loops: CDR1 MNHNS, CDR2 SASEGT. This CDR3 has 15 amino acids. Trimming removed 2 bases at V and 7 bases at J, with 12 bases between. CDR3 sequence (DNA): TGTGCCAGCAGTGAAAGAGGGACCTTAAATTCACCCCTCCACTTT. Translation: CASSERGTLNSPLHF.

This clonotype occurred a few times. The rearrangement uses TRBV7-9 and TRBJ1-2, with D uncertain. Germline CDR1 SEHNR, CDR2 FQNEAQ (reference sequence). Trimming shortened V by 2 bases and J by 6 bases, and 16 bases separated the two germline ends. CDR3 length: 15 residues. CDR3 residues: CASSLTGTVIDGYTF. In DNA, the CDR3 is TGTGCCAGCAGCTTAACTGGTACCGTGATCGATGGCTACACCTTC.

This clonotype was picked up one time. A read error may explain this, as a much larger clone is one base away. This chain joins TRBV5-1 and TRBJ1-5; D ambiguous. This CDR3 has 15 residues. CDR1 is SGHRS and CDR2 is YFSETQ in the germline V gene. Here the CDR3 reads CPSSLTGSSDQPQHF. CDR3 sequence (DNA): TGCCCCAGCAGCTTGACGGGGTCTAGCGATCAGCCCCAGCATTTT.

The V and J genes are TRBV28 and TRBJ2-3; D possibly matches TRBD1 or TRBD2 (5 bases each). Germline V CDR1 and CDR2: MDHEN, SYDVKM. The V and J ends lost 5 bases and 5 bases respectively, with 23 bases between them. The CDR3 is made up of 17 amino acids. For the CDR3, the DNA is TGTGCCAGCAGTCACTACCGGGACCACTACCAGGGAGATACGCAGTATTTT. Translation gives CASSHYRDHYQGDTQYF.

On this clonotype itself: One base away lies a much larger clone, so this may be a sequencing read error. This chain connects TRBV10-3 to TRBJ1-1; D perhaps matches TRBD1 (5 bases). Trimming took off 3 bases at V and 7 bases at J, with 9 bases between the two ends. The CDR3 has 12 amino acids. The germline CDR1 and CDR2 sequences are ENHRY and SYGVKD. The CDR3 here is CAISEWGVEAFF. In DNA form, the CDR3 reads TGTGCCATCAGTGAATGGGGGGTTGAAGCTTTCTTT.

The CDR3, as DNA: TGTGCCAGCATCTCCCCCGGGACTAGTCTGCATGAGCAGTTCTTC. Translating it yields CASISPGTSLHEQFF. The V and J genes are TRBV11-2 and TRBJ2-1, with 8 bases aligning to TRBD2. Unmatched junction bases numbered 13, after V lost 7 bases and J lost 8 bases. This CDR3 has 15 residues. The germline V gene has CDR1 SGHAT and CDR2 FQNNGV.

Comment on this clonotype: One end of the junction fails to match germline, which may point to a read error. V usage is TRBV6-5 and J usage is TRBJ1-2, with D tentatively TRBD1 (5 bases). Germline CDR1 reads MNHEY; CDR2 reads SVGAGI. The CDR3 length is 13 residues. CDR3 DNA sequence: TGTGCCTGCAGTAACGGGGGTGGGCCTGGCTACACCTTC. Translation: CACSNGGGPGYTF.

Notes on this clonotype: A much larger clone differs by one base, so this may be a read error. This rearrangement joins TRBV12-3 or TRBV12-4 to TRBJ1-5, with 10 positions matching TRBD1. The CDR3 runs to 16 residues. CDR3: CTSSTRPGQGNQPQHF. The CDR3 bases are TGTACCAGCAGTACGAGGCCGGGACAGGGGAATCAGCCCCAGCATTTT.

The chain has TRBV29-1 and TRBJ2-7, with 11 positions matching TRBD2. The CDR3 consists of 16 residues. J was trimmed by 3 bases and V by 4 bases; bases with no gene match: 11. From germline, CDR1 is SQVTM and CDR2 ANQGSEA. The CDR3 nucleotides are TGCAGCGTTGCGGAACTAGCGGGAGTGAGTGTCTACGAGCAGTACTTC. Residues: CSVAELAGVSVYEQYF.

Concerning this clonotype itself: Since no conserved phenylalanine or tryptophan closes the CDR3, a read error is the likely cause. It is unclear where the CDR3 begins or ends on the DNA, so no DNA is shown, and the CDR3 is as TCRdb lists it. This chain uses TRBV11-1 with TRBJ2-3; the table's D call, TRBD2, was not checked against the DNA. From its first to its last residue, the CDR3 has 14 amino acids. Germline V gene sequence: CDR1 SGHAT, CDR2 FQDESV (reference sequence). CDR3 loop: CARSLRQRAGESHI.

The chain recombines TRBV7-8 with TRBJ2-2; 8 positions match TRBD2. Per germline, CDR1 SGHVS and CDR2 FQNEAQ. The J segment lost 2 bases and the V segment lost 1 base, leaving 6 bases of the junction unmatched. The CDR3 covers 17 residues. CDR3 loop: CASSLGTSRSNTGELFF. The CDR3 DNA reads TGTGCCAGCAGCTTAGGGACTAGCAGGAGTAACACCGGGGAGCTGTTTTTT.

This clonotype has ten or more counts. The chain has TRBV6-5 and TRBJ2-7, with D unclear. The CDR3 is 11 residues long. Trimming took off 6 bases at V and 0 bases at J, with 3 bases between the two ends. Germline CDR1 and CDR2: MNHEY and SVGAGI. CDR3 sequence: CASRSSYEQYF. Written as DNA, the CDR3 is TGTGCCAGCAGGTCCTCCTACGAGCAGTACTTC.

A word on this clonotype: Relative to the germline gene, one junction end is altered; a read error may explain this. This chain links TRBV11-2 with TRBJ2-5, with 7 nucleotides matching TRBD2. The CDR3 is made up of 16 amino acids. Germline CDR1 reads SGHAT; CDR2 reads FQNNGV. Written as DNA, the CDR3 is TGTGCCAGCAGCTTACGACTAGCTGAGTACCAAGAGTCCCAGTACTTC. Its protein product is CASSLRLAEYQESQYF.

The V gene is TRBV21-1, the J gene TRBJ2-4. TRBV21-1 is an annotated pseudogene. This CDR3 contains 14 residues. The CDR3 DNA is TGTGCCAGCAGTCAAAGTAAAGCCAAAAACATTCAGTACTTC. This codes for CASSQSKAKNIQYF.

Regarding this clonotype: This CDR3 fails to terminate in the conserved phenylalanine or tryptophan, so it likely reflects a read error. This chain links TRBV11-2 with TRBJ2-2; D unresolved. The CDR3 is 14 residues long. Germline loops: CDR1 SGHAT, CDR2 FQNNGV. The CDR3 coding sequence is TGTGCCAGCAGCTTAGGGTCGAACACCGGAGAGCTGTTTTTG. This codes for CASSLGSNTGELFL.

This clonotype was detected ten times or more. The chain couples TRBV7-9 to TRBJ1-4; 8 bases agree with TRBD1. V shed 5 bases and J 6 bases; nucleotides not matched to a gene: 8. This CDR3 is 15 amino acids long. Germline lookup yields CDR1 SEHNR and CDR2 FQNEAQ (reference sequence). Here the CDR3 DNA reads TGTGCCAGCAGCGGGCAGGGGGCGCAGTATGAAAAACTGTTTTTT. Its translation is CASSGQGAQYEKLFF.

Worth noting for this clonotype: Compared with germline, one end of the junction differs, possibly owing to a read error. V gene TRBV11-2 combines with J gene TRBJ1-1; possible D gene TRBD1, 5 bases. CDR1 SGHAT and CDR2 FQNNGV come from the germline V gene. The CDR3 sequence is 14 residues long. In DNA form, the CDR3 reads TGTGCCAGCAGGTTAGACAGTTTGAACACTGAAGCCTTCTTT. Translation gives CASRLDSLNTEAFF.

This CDR3 is CASSSPVWGYTF. In DNA form, the CDR3 reads TGTGCCAGCAGTTCTCCCGTGTGGGGTTACACCTTC. The gene calls are TRBV6-5 and TRBJ1-2; unclear D gene. Germline V gene data show CDR1 as MNHEY and CDR2 as SVGAGI. The CDR3 totals 12 residues. V dropped 4 bases and J dropped 11 bases, with 14 bases sitting between them.